The source of this T cell receptor (beta chain) is a study of identical twins. Germline V gene lookup returns CDR1 LGHDT and CDR2 YNNKEL (reference sequence). The germline V and J ends were trimmed by 0 bases and 3 bases, with 15 bases remaining between them. The CDR3 is 17 residues long. Findings and limits, study-wide: Less excess twin sharing appeared in beta out-of-frame sequences. Out-of-frame alpha sequences common to twins were enriched for low generation probability. These conclusions were based on statistical analysis (cross-sectional, not following the same donors). Insertions were reduced in abundant cord blood beta clonotypes but not in memory repertoires.

Of note for this clonotype: Its antigen remains unknown.

TCRdb fed the 5' RACE reads into MiXCR, producing one record per CDR3 protein. The sample consists of hundreds of thousands of distinct CDR3 sequences, 9% to 15% of them appearing once. This sample also appeared in a second study, on yellow fever vaccine responses in identical twins.

The sequenced sample was PBMCs. The TCR originated in a woman aged 18-35 years in good health. The chain is built from TRBV3-1 and TRBJ2-1; D is perhaps TRBD1 (6 bases). CDR3 sequence reads: CASSQDMARGSYNEQFF. The DNA of the CDR3 is TGTGCCAGCAGCCAAGATATGGCCAGGGGAAGCTACAATGAGCAGTTCTTC.